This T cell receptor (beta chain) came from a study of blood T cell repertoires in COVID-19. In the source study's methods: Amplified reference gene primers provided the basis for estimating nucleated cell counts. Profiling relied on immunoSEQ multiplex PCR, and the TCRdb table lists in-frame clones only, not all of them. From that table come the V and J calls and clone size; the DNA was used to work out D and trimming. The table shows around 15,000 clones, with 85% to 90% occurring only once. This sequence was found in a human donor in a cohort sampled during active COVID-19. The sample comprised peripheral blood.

DNA of the CDR3: TGTGCCAGCAGGGGCACCCCCTTTTCTATAAAAAGTACCGGGGAGCTGTTTTTT. This encodes CASRGTPFSIKSTGELFF. The chain joins TRBV21-1 to TRBJ2-2; the table's TRBD1 call for D was not verified on the DNA. TRBV21-1 is tagged as a pseudogene. The CDR3 loop spans 18 amino acids.